This TCR beta chain was identified during a study of T cell repertoires in cytomegalovirus infection. Looked up from germline, CDR1 is MDHEN and CDR2 is SYDVKM. This CDR3 is 16 amino acids long. V gave up 0 bases and J gave up 6 bases, with 17 bases separating them. This clonotype was observed many times. The antigen remains undetermined. TCRdb called the reads again in MiXCR, with one record for every CDR3 protein. The profile covers about 140,000 distinct CDR3 sequences, with roughly 6.5% appearing a single time and roughly 17% taken by the ten largest. Study-level findings and limits: Dominating the ex vivo response were TCR beta clonotypes that were CMV-specific and HLA-C-restricted. Identification of carriers of CMV plus the relevant HLA was achieved through cumulative public TCR beta family frequency.

The clonotype originates from a human donor in good health (CMV status not recorded). Some clones in this sample may be carry-over from other donors' samples. The gene calls are TRBV28 and TRBJ1-1; TRBD1 is a possible D gene (6 bases). The material sequenced was PBMCs. The CDR3 DNA reads TGTGCCAGCAGTTTATGGGGAGGGGGGGCTGGAGCTGAAGCTTTCTTT. It specifies CASSLWGGGAGAEAFF.